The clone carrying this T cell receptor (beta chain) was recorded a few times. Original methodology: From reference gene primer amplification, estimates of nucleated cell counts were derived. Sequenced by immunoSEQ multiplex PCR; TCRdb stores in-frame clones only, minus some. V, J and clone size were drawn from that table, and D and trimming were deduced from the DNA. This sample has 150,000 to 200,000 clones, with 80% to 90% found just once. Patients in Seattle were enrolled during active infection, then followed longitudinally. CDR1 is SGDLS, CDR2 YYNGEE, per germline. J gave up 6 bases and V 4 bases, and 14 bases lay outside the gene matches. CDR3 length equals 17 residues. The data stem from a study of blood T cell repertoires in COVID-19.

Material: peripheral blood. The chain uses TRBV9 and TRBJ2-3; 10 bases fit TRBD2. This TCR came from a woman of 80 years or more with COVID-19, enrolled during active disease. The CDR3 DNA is TGTGCCAGCAGCCCCCCCCGGTCTAGCGGGAGAGCGGATACGCAGTATTTT. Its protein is CASSPPRSSGRADTQYF.